The clone carrying this TCR beta chain has only a few counts. As yet, its antigen is unknown. Reverse transcribing all isolated RNA meant expressed TCRB transcripts were sequenced. The protocol was immunoSEQ multiplex PCR, while the TCRdb copy is restricted to in-frame clones and leaves out a portion. The sample shows 200,000 to 250,000 clones, around 13% of them seen only once. The V end was cut by 2 bases, the J end by 1 base, with 5 bases between. CDR1 MNHEY and CDR2 SVGAGI come from the germline V gene. The CDR3 length is 13 residues. Each of the CD4+ naive, central memory, regulatory and stem cell-like memory populations was sorted via CD45RO/CCR7/CD25/CD127/CD95/CD27. This record belongs to a study of beta chain features in type 1 diabetes. Study-wide results and limits: TCRB CDR3s from Type 1 diabetes patients were moderately but significantly shorter in all four CD4+ subsets.

The receptor was isolated from a man aged 25-40 years with type 1 diabetes. The chain joins TRBV6-5 to TRBJ2-5; D is unclear. Input material: naive CD4+ T cells from blood. CDR3 region: CASSYPSQETQYF. For the CDR3, the DNA is TGTGCCAGCAGTTACCCCAGCCAAGAGACCCAGTACTTC.